This record looks at one T cell receptor beta chain sequence and its context. Its target is not known. The data stem from a study of cytomegalovirus exposure and HLA in healthy donors. Study observations and caveats: The authors confirmed in vitro that three CMV-associated chains were specific for CMV antigens.

Clones were read by immunoSEQ multiplex PCR, and TCRdb kept only the in-frame ones, dropping some. The sample comprises 190,000 or so clones, approximately 83% of which are singletons, and 2.5% to 3% rests with the top ten. The V end lost 9 bases, the J end lost 5 bases, and 17 bases lay between the germline ends. The CDR3 runs to 14 residues. Germline V gene lookup returns CDR1 LNHDA and CDR2 SQIVND (reference sequence). This TCR derives from a young woman in good health and CMV-seropositive. The sample taken for sequencing was PBMCs. V usage is TRBV19 and J usage is TRBJ2-1; D is unclear. The CDR3 DNA is TGTGCCAGCACCTCAAGGTCGACTGACAATGAGCAGTTCTTC. Its protein product is CASTSRSTDNEQFF.